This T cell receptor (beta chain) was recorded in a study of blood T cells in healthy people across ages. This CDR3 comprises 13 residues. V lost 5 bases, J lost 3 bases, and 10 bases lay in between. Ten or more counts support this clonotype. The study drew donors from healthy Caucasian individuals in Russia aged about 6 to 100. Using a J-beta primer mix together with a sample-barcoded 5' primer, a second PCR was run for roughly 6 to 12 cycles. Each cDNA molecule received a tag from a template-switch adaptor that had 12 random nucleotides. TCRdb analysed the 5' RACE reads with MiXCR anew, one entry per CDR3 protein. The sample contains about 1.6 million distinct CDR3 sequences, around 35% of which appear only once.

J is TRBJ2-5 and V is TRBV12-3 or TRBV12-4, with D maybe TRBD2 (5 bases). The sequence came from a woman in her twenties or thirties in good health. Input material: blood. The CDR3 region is CASSGGYEETQYF. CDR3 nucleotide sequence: TGTGCCAGCAGTGGCGGGTACGAAGAGACCCAGTACTTC.